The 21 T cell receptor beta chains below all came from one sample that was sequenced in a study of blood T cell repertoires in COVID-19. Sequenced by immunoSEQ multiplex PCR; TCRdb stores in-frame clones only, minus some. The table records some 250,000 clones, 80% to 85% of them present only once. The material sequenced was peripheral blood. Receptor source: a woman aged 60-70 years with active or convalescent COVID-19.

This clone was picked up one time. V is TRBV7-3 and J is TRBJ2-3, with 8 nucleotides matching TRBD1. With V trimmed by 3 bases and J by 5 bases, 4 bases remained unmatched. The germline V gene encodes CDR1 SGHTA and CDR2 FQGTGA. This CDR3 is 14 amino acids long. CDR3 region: CASSLAGGRDTQYF. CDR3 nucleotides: TGTGCCAGCAGCTTGGCAGGGGGCAGAGATACGCAGTATTTT.

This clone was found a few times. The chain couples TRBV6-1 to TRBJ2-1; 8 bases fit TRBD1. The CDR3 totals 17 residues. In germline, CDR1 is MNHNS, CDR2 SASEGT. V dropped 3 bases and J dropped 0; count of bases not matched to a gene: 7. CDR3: CASSDTLDRVSYNEQFF. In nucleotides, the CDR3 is TGTGCCAGCAGTGACACCCTGGACAGGGTCTCCTACAATGAGCAGTTCTTC.

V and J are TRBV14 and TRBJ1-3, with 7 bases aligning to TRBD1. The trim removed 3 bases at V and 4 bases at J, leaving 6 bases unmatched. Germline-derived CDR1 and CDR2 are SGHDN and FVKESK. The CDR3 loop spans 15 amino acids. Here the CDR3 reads CASSHPADRGNTIYF. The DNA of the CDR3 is TGTGCCAGCAGCCATCCGGCGGACAGGGGAAACACCATATATTTT.

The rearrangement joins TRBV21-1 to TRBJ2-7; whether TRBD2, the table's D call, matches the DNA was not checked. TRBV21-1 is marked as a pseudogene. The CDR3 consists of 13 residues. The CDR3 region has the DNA TGTGCCAGCAGAGCGGTTGTAATCTACGAGCAGTACTTC. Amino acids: CASRAVVIYEQYF.

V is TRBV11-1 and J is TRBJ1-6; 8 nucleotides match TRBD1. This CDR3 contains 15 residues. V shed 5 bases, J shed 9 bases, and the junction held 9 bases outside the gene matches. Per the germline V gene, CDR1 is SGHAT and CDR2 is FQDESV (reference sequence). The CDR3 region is CASSATGGLGSPLHF. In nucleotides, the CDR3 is TGTGCCAGCAGCGCAACAGGGGGGCTTGGTTCACCCCTCCACTTT.

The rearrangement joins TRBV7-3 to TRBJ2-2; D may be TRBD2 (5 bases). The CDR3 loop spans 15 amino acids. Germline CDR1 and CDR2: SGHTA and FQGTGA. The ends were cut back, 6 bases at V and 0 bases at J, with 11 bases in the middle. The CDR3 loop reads CASRQDGANTGELFF. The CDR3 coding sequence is TGTGCCAGCAGACAAGACGGGGCGAACACCGGGGAGCTGTTTTTT.

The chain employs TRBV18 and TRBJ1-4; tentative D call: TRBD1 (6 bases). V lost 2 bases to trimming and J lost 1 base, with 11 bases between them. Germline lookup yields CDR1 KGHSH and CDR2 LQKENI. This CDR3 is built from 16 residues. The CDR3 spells CASSPTQQGTNEKLFF. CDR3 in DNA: TGTGCCAGCTCACCAACCCAACAGGGAACTAATGAAAAACTGTTTTTT.

The chain's CDR3 is CASSESQGSGGTYASYNEQFF. As DNA, the CDR3 is TGTGCCAGCAGTGAATCCCAGGGGAGCGGGGGGACTTACGCCTCCTACAATGAGCAGTTCTTC. The genes are TRBV2 and TRBJ2-1; 9 bases are a match to TRBD2. Germline CDR1 SNHLY, CDR2 FYNNEI. This CDR3 contains 21 residues. V trimming: 2 bases; J trimming: 0 bases; junction bases outside the gene matches: 17.

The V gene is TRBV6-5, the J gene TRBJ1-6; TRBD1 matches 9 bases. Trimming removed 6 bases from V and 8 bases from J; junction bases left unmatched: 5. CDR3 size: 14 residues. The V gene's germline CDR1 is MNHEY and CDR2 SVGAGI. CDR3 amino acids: CASSRQGDHSPLHF. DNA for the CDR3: TGTGCCAGCAGCAGACAGGGGGACCATTCACCCCTCCACTTT.

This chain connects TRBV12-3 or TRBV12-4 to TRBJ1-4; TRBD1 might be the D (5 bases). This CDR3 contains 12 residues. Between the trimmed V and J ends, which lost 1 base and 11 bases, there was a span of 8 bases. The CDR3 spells CASSLGPGKLFF. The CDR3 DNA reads TGTGCCAGCAGTTTAGGCCCAGGGAAACTGTTTTTT.

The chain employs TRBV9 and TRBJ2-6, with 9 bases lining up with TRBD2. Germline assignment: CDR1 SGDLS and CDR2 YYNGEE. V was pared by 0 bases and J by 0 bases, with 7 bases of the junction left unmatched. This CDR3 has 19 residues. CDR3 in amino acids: CASSVGGGGLASGANVLTF. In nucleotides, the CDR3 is TGTGCCAGCAGCGTAGGCGGAGGGGGACTAGCCTCTGGGGCCAACGTCCTGACTTTC.

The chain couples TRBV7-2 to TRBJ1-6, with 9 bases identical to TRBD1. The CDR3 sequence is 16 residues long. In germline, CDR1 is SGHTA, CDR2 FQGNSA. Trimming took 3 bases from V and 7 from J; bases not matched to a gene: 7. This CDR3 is CASSFSGTGLNSPLHF. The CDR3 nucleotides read TGTGCCAGCAGCTTCTCTGGGACAGGGCTAAATTCACCCCTCCACTTT.

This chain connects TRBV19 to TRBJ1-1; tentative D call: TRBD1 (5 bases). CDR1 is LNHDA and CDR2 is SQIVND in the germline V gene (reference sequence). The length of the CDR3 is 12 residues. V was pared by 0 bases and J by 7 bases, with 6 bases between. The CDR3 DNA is TGTGCCAGTAGTATAGATCAGGGTGAAGCTTTCTTT. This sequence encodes CASSIDQGEAFF. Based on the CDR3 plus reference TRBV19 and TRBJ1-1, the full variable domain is DGGITQSPKYLFRKEGQNVTLSCEQNLNHDAMYWYRQDPGQGLRLIYYSQIVNDFQKGDIAEGYSVSREKKESFPLTVTSAQKNPTAFYLCASSIDQGEAFFGQGTRLTVV.

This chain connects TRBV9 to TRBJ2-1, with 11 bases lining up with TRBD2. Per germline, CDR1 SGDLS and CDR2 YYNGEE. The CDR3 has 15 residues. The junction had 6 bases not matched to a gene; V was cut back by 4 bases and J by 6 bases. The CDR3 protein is CASSSSLAGGNEQFF. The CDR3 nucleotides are TGTGCCAGCAGCTCGAGCCTAGCGGGAGGCAATGAGCAGTTCTTC. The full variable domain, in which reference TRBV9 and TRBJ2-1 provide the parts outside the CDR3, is DSGVTQTPKHLITATGQRVTLRCSPRSGDLSVYWYQQSLDQGLQFLIQYYNGEERAKGNILERFSAQQFPDLHSELNLSSLELGDSALYFCASSSSLAGGNEQFFGPGTRLTVL.

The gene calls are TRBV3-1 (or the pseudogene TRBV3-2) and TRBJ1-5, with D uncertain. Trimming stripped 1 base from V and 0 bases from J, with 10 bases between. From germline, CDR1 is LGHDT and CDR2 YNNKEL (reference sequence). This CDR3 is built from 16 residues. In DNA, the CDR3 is TGTGCCAGCAGCCAAGGGTCGGGATATAGCAATCAGCCCCAGCATTTT. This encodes CASSQGSGYSNQPQHF.

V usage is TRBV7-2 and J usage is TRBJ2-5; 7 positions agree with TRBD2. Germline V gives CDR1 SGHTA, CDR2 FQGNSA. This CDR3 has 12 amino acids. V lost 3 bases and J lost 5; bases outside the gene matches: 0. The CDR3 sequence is CASSFGRETQYF. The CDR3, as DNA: TGTGCCAGCAGCTTCGGGAGGGAGACCCAGTACTTC. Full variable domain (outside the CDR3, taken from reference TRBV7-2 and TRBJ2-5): GAGVSQSPSNKVTEKGKDVELRCDPISGHTALYWYRQSLGQGLEFLIYFQGNSAPDKSGLPSDRFSAERTGGSVSTLTIQRTQQEDSAVYLCASSFGRETQYFGPGTRLLVL.

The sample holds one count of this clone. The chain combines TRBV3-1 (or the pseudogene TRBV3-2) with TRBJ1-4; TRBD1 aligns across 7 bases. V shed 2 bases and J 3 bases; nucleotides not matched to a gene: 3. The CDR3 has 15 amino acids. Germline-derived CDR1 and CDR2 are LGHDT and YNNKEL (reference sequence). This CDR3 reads CASSQRGTANEKLFF. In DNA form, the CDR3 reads TGTGCCAGCAGCCAACGGGGGACAGCTAATGAAAAACTGTTTTTT.

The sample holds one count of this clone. CDR3 coding DNA: TGTGCCAGCAGTCGGGACTTTTCCTACGAGCAGTACTTC. Translating gives CASSRDFSYEQYF. The rearrangement joins TRBV2 to TRBJ2-7, with D possibly TRBD2 on 6 matching bases. Germline V gene lookup returns CDR1 SNHLY and CDR2 FYNNEI. This CDR3 contains 13 residues. V dropped 5 bases and J dropped 1 base, with 9 bases sitting between them.

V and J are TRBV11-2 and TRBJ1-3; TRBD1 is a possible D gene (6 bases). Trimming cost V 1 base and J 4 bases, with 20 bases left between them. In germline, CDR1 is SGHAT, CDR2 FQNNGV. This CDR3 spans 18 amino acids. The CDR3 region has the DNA TGTGCCAGCAGCTTAGGGACAGTAATTTATACGGAAGGAAACACCATATATTTT. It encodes CASSLGTVIYTEGNTIYF.

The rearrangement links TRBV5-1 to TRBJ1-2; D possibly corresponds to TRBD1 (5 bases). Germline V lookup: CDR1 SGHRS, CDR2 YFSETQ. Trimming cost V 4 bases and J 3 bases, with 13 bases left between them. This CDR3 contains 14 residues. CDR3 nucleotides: TGCGCCAGCAGCCCGCCGGGGGTTGACTATGGCTACACCTTC. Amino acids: CASSPPGVDYGYTF.

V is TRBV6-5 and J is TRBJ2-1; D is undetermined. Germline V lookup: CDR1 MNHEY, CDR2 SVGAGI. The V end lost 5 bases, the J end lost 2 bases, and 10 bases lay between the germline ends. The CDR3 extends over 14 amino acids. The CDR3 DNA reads TGTGCCAGCAGTAACCCTGGCACCTACAATGAGCAGTTCTTC. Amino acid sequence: CASSNPGTYNEQFF.